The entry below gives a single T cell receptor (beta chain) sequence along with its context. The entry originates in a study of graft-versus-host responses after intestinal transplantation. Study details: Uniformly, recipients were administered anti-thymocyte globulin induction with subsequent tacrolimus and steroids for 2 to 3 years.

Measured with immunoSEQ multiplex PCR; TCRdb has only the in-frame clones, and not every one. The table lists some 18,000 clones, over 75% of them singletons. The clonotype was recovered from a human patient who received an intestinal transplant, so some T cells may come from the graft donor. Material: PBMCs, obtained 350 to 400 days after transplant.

For the CDR3, the DNA is TGTGCCAGCAGTGACTCGGGGGGGCGCACAGATACGCAGTATTTT. Translated: CASSDSGGRTDTQYF. The gene calls are TRBV6-4 and TRBJ2-3, with D possibly matching TRBD2 (7 bases). V was shortened by 0 bases and J by 1 base, with 8 bases between the two germline ends. The CDR3 has 15 amino acids. The germline V gene has CDR1 MRHNA and CDR2 SNTAGT.